These 21 T cell receptor beta chains came from one sample sequenced in a study of identical twins. One entry per CDR3 protein, called by TCRdb with MiXCR from the 5' RACE reads. The sample has hundreds of thousands of distinct CDR3 sequences, 10% to 15% seen once. The sample was also reused in another study, on yellow fever vaccine responses in identical twins.

The sample was CD8+ T cells sorted from blood. Receptors originate from a woman aged 18 to 35 in good health.

The CDR3 coding sequence is TGTGCCAGCACCACGCAAACCGCTGCTAGCACAGATACGCAGTATTTT. Its translation: CASTTQTAASTDTQYF. The rearrangement uses TRBV7-9 and TRBJ2-3, with D unclear. Trimming removed 7 bases from V and 0 bases from J, with 17 bases in between. The germline V gene encodes CDR1 SEHNR and CDR2 FQNEAQ (reference sequence). The CDR3 length is 16 residues.

This clonotype occurred many times. This chain joins TRBV29-1 and TRBJ2-2; D gene unclear. Per the germline V gene, CDR1 is SQVTM and CDR2 is ANQGSEA. The CDR3 covers 15 residues. V was clipped by 1 base and J by 0 bases, with 9 bases between them. The CDR3 here is CSVEGPIPNTGELFF. In DNA, the CDR3 is TGCAGCGTTGAAGGGCCGATCCCGAACACCGGGGAGCTGTTTTTT.

In this sample, this clonotype turned up a few times. The rearrangement uses TRBV7-9 and TRBJ2-1; 10 nucleotides agree with TRBD2. Germline CDR1 reads SEHNR; CDR2 reads FQNEAQ (reference sequence). The CDR3 has 14 amino acids. V lost 5 bases to trimming and J lost 10 bases; unmatched junction nucleotides: 8. For the CDR3, the DNA is TGTGCCAGCAGCCCGAGCGGGAGGGCCTGGGAGCAGTTCTTC. Protein product: CASSPSGRAWEQFF.

Ten or more counts support this clonotype. This chain connects TRBV11-1 to TRBJ2-1; a weak D match, TRBD1 (6 bases). Per the germline V gene, CDR1 is SGHAT and CDR2 is FQDESV (reference sequence). V lost 5 bases and J 4 bases, leaving 21 bases between the germline ends. This CDR3 is 17 amino acids long. The CDR3 is CASSPRTADTFYNEQFF. CDR3 coding DNA: TGTGCCAGCAGCCCCCGGACAGCGGATACCTTTTACAATGAGCAGTTCTTC.

This sequence joins TRBV6-2 or TRBV6-3 and TRBJ2-1; TRBD2 might be the D (6 bases). CDR1 is MNHEY and CDR2 is SVGEGT in the germline V gene. The CDR3 has 15 residues. Trimming took off 2 bases at V and 4 bases at J, with 12 bases between the two ends. The CDR3 nucleotides are TGTGCCAGCAGTTACGGCGGTGCGGGGTACAATGAGCAGTTCTTC. Protein: CASSYGGAGYNEQFF.

The chain has TRBV29-1 and TRBJ2-7; the D gene is possibly TRBD1 (7 bases). The V gene lost 5 bases and the J gene lost 3 bases, with 17 bases spanning the gap. CDR1 is SQVTM, CDR2 ANQGSEA, per germline. CDR3 length: 14 residues. Here the CDR3 DNA reads TGCAGCGTTTGGGAGGACAGGAACCGCTACGAGCAGTACTTC. Protein product: CSVWEDRNRYEQYF.

This chain uses TRBV6-1 with TRBJ2-5, with D unresolved. In germline, CDR1 is MNHNS, CDR2 SASEGT. CDR3 length: 16 residues. Trimming cost V 6 bases and J 1 base, with 18 bases left between them. The CDR3 bases are TGTGCCAGCAGAACACTCCGACCCATACCCCAAGAGACCCAGTACTTC. This translates into CASRTLRPIPQETQYF.

The sample holds a few counts of this clonotype. The chain recombines TRBV20-1 with TRBJ2-3; the D gene could be TRBD1 or TRBD2 (5 bases each). CDR1 is DFQATT and CDR2 is SNEGSKA in the germline V gene (reference sequence). The CDR3 is 14 residues long. Deletions cut 6 bases from V and 3 bases from J, with 16 bases between. CDR3 nucleotides: TGCAGTGCGAGGGGCCCCTGGGAGACAGATACGCAGTATTTT. It translates to CSARGPWETDTQYF.

This rearrangement joins TRBV28 to TRBJ2-5; 12 bases are a match to TRBD2. Unmatched junction bases numbered 14, after V lost 1 base and J lost 5 bases. Germline CDR1 and CDR2: MDHEN and SYDVKM. The CDR3 is 19 amino acids. CDR3 amino acids: CASSLFLAGGQAGAETQYF. Here the CDR3 DNA reads TGTGCCAGCAGTTTATTTCTAGCGGGGGGGCAGGCAGGAGCGGAGACCCAGTACTTC.

DNA of the CDR3: TGTGCCATCAGGGGAGCGGATTTGAACACCGGGGAGCTGTTTTTT. Protein: CAIRGADLNTGELFF. The chain has TRBV10-3 and TRBJ2-2; tentative D call: TRBD2 (5 bases). Deletions cut 6 bases from V and 1 base from J, with 12 bases between. The CDR3 sequence is 15 residues long. Germline-derived CDR1 and CDR2 are ENHRY and SYGVKD.

This clonotype was seen repeatedly, ten times or more. The CDR3 DNA sequence: TGTGCCAGCAGCGTTAGCTTCTCGTGGGACACCGGGGAGCTGTTTTTT. This sequence encodes CASSVSFSWDTGELFF. V gene TRBV9 combines with J gene TRBJ2-2; no firm D call. There are 16 residues in the CDR3. Germline V CDR1 and CDR2: SGDLS, YYNGEE. Trimming left V 2 bases short and J 3 bases short, with 14 bases between.

CDR3 bases: TGTGCCACCAGTGATTTAAACGCGGGGGCCACCGGGGAGCTGTTTTTT. Protein product: CATSDLNAGATGELFF. The chain joins TRBV24-1 to TRBJ2-2; tentative D call: TRBD2 (7 bases). V was clipped by 1 base and J by 4 bases, with 12 bases between them. Germline lookup yields CDR1 KGHDR and CDR2 SFDVKD. CDR3 length equals 16 residues.

The rearrangement links TRBV5-4 to TRBJ2-2; D ambiguous. The CDR3 sequence is 18 residues long. From germline, CDR1 is SGHNT and CDR2 YYREEE (reference sequence). V was cut by 0 bases and J by 0 bases, with 15 bases left in between. CDR3 in DNA: TGTGCCAGCAGCTTGGCGCGGCCAGGAGCCCCGAACACCGGGGAGCTGTTTTTT. It is translated as CASSLARPGAPNTGELFF.

This sequence joins TRBV2 and TRBJ2-5; TRBD1 aligns across 9 bases. Germline CDR1 is SNHLY and CDR2 is FYNNEI. The length of the CDR3 is 16 residues. Trimming at V came to 6 bases and at J to 7 bases, leaving 15 bases not matched to a gene. The CDR3 loop reads CASRGFEQGALGTQYF. CDR3 bases: TGTGCCAGCAGAGGTTTTGAACAGGGGGCTCTTGGGACCCAGTACTTC.

This clonotype was counted ten times or more. The chain has TRBV2 and TRBJ2-1; the match to TRBD1 covers 10 bases. The ends lost 5 bases at V and 7 bases at J; junction bases unmatched: 14. The CDR3 sequence is 17 residues long. Looked up from germline, CDR1 is SNHLY and CDR2 is FYNNEI. CDR3 nucleotide sequence: TGTGCCAGCAGTAAAGGGAACGGACAGGGGGTTTTGAATGAGCAGTTCTTC. Translating gives CASSKGNGQGVLNEQFF.

The chain carries TRBV7-8 and TRBJ2-1; TRBD2 matches at 13 bases. The germline gives CDR1 SGHVS, CDR2 FQNEAQ. The trim removed 3 bases at V and 4 bases at J, leaving 3 bases unmatched. The CDR3 totals 16 residues. The CDR3 sequence: CASSFATSGGYNEQFF. CDR3 bases: TGTGCCAGCAGCTTTGCGACTAGCGGGGGGTACAATGAGCAGTTCTTC.

This clonotype has only a few counts. The chain recombines TRBV7-9 with TRBJ2-1; the match to TRBD1 covers 7 bases. Germline V lookup: CDR1 SEHNR, CDR2 FQNEAQ (reference sequence). The CDR3 is 16 amino acids. V was clipped by 5 bases and J by 3 bases; unmatched bases: 10. This CDR3 is CASSPDRAAIYNEQFF. CDR3 in DNA: TGTGCCAGCAGCCCCGACAGGGCCGCGATCTACAATGAGCAGTTCTTC.

The chain recombines TRBV27 with TRBJ1-4; a weak D match, TRBD1 (5 bases). CDR1 is MNHEY and CDR2 is SMNVEV in the germline V gene (reference sequence). The length of the CDR3 is 15 residues. Between the trimmed V and J ends, which lost 0 bases and 1 base, there was a span of 6 bases. The CDR3 protein is CASSLSRGTNEKLFF. The CDR3 DNA is TGTGCCAGCAGTTTATCGAGGGGAACTAATGAAAAACTGTTTTTT.

Only a few counts were recorded for this clonotype. The chain carries TRBV10-3 and TRBJ2-7; D might be TRBD2 (7 bases). The germline gives CDR1 ENHRY, CDR2 SYGVKD. The CDR3 contains 17 residues. V gave up 0 bases and J gave up 2 bases, with 17 bases separating them. The CDR3 DNA is TGTGCCATCAGTGAGTCGGCGGGGGCCATAATGGCCTACGAGCAGTACTTC. This codes for CAISESAGAIMAYEQYF.

This chain uses TRBV29-1 with TRBJ1-2; TRBD1 matches 7 bases. The germline gives CDR1 SQVTM, CDR2 ANQGSEA. With 4 bases clipped from V and 2 bases from J, the junction kept 7 bases outside the gene matches. This CDR3 has 14 amino acids. CDR3 in DNA: TGCAGCGTTGTCGACAGGGATAGGAACTATGGCTACACCTTC. It encodes CSVVDRDRNYGYTF.

This clonotype occurred a few times. The chain recombines TRBV20-1 with TRBJ2-5, with 10 bases that match TRBD2. Germline V gives CDR1 DFQATT, CDR2 SNEGSKA (reference sequence). J lost 4 bases, V lost 0 bases, and 8 bases had no gene match. There are 16 residues in the CDR3. For the CDR3, the DNA is TGCAGTGCTAGAGATAGGGAGCGGGAGGGTCGAGAGACCCAGTACTTC. It encodes CSARDREREGRETQYF.